These 15 T cell receptor beta chains were all obtained from the same sample, sequenced in a study of beta chain features in type 1 diabetes (dated by TCRdb to between 2018 and 2020). To prepare the library, the immunoSEQ multiplex PCR assay was applied. All of the isolated RNA was reverse transcribed with the High Capacity cDNA Reverse Transcription Kit, so expressed TCRB transcripts were sequenced. TCRdb stores this immuneACCESS table with in-frame sequences only. Part of the clones is absent; in the studies checked, under half of the shortfall reflects unresolved V genes, and no reason is known for the rest. The sample table shows roughly 400,000 clones, and about 14% are seen once. The top ten clonotypes cover about 0.02% of the sample. Material for sequencing was naive CD4+ T cells from blood. The sample's cell subset or site label, in plain terms: true naive CD4+ T cells. These TCRs come from a woman aged 18-29 years in good health.

The chain recombines TRBV29-1 with TRBJ2-3; perhaps TRBD2 as D (6 bases). Trimming removed 8 bases from V and 8 bases from J, with 14 bases in between. This CDR3 is 11 amino acids long. Germline loops: CDR1 SQVTM, CDR2 ANQGSEA. The CDR3 DNA follows: TGCAGCCTCCCGCAGGGAGGTACGCAGTATTTT. It yields the protein CSLPQGGTQYF.

The chain joins TRBV28 to TRBJ2-4, with 9 bases identical to TRBD1. Trimming removed 6 bases from V and 4 bases from J; junction bases left unmatched: 4. Per the germline V gene, CDR1 is MDHEN and CDR2 is SYDVKM. This CDR3 spans 14 amino acids. The CDR3 loop reads CASRPDRGKNIQYF. CDR3 bases: TGTGCCAGCAGACCCGACAGGGGGAAAAACATTCAGTACTTC.

For this clone: In the same sample, other DNA sequences code for this CDR3. This rearrangement joins TRBV28 to TRBJ1-5; 9 nucleotides match TRBD1. This CDR3 has 14 amino acids. The germline V gene encodes CDR1 MDHEN and CDR2 SYDVKM. With V trimmed by 6 bases and J by 5 bases, 5 bases remained unmatched. CDR3 in DNA: TGTGCCAGCAGCTCCGGGACAGGGTATCAGCCCCAGCATTTT. It specifies CASSSGTGYQPQHF.

This clone was detected only a few times. The V gene is TRBV14, the J gene TRBJ2-5; 10 bases are a match to TRBD2. The trim removed 2 bases at V and 5 bases at J, leaving 8 bases unmatched. Germline V lookup: CDR1 SGHDN, CDR2 FVKESK. CDR3 length: 16 amino acids. The CDR3 is CASSQWASGRLETQYF. The CDR3 DNA reads as TGTGCCAGCAGCCAATGGGCTAGCGGGAGACTCGAGACCCAGTACTTC.

In its sample, this clone was seen a few times. J is TRBJ1-2 and V is TRBV14; 7 nucleotides align to TRBD1. The CDR3 has 13 amino acids. V was pared by 3 bases and J by 3 bases, with 1 base of the junction left unmatched. Germline values: CDR1 SGHDN, CDR2 FVKESK. CDR3 nucleotide sequence: TGTGCCAGCAGCCACGACAGGGACTATGGCTACACCTTC. Translation: CASSHDRDYGYTF.

The V call is TRBV27, the J call TRBJ2-6; D is unclear. From germline, CDR1 is MNHEY and CDR2 SMNVEV (reference sequence). The CDR3 totals 17 residues. Trimming took 4 bases from V and 0 from J, leaving 13 bases between them. The CDR3 reads CASSSPGFNSGANVLTF. The CDR3 DNA reads as TGTGCCAGCAGTTCTCCAGGCTTCAACTCTGGGGCCAACGTCCTGACTTTC.

This clone was counted only a few times. CDR3 coding DNA: TGTGCCAGCAATGAACTAGCAGCCGCATTCTACGAGCAGTACTTC. Translation gives CASNELAAAFYEQYF. V is TRBV6-6 and J is TRBJ2-7; D may be TRBD2 (6 bases). The CDR3 runs 15 residues. Germline loops: CDR1 MNHNY, CDR2 SVGAGI (reference sequence). The V gene lost 7 bases and the J gene lost 3 bases, with 19 bases spanning the gap.

The chain links TRBV28 to TRBJ2-2, with TRBD1 identical over 8 bases. After removal of 3 bases from V and 6 bases from J, the junction contained 6 bases not matched to a gene. Germline lookup yields CDR1 MDHEN and CDR2 SYDVKM. The CDR3 totals 15 residues. In DNA form, the CDR3 reads TGTGCCAGCAGTTTTCCTGGACAGGGTTCCGGGGAGCTGTTTTTT. Protein sequence: CASSFPGQGSGELFF.

The chain employs TRBV6-6 and TRBJ1-2, with TRBD1 identical over 7 bases. The CDR3 is 14 amino acids. The germline gives CDR1 MNHNY, CDR2 SVGAGI (reference sequence). V dropped 6 bases and J dropped 7; count of bases not matched to a gene: 11. The DNA of the CDR3 is TGTGCCAGCAGGGAACGGGACAGACAACGTGGCTACACCTTC. As protein: CASRERDRQRGYTF.

The chain recombines TRBV7-9 with TRBJ2-1; D is possibly TRBD1 (5 bases). The germline V gene encodes CDR1 SEHNR and CDR2 FQNEAQ (reference sequence). V dropped 1 base and J dropped 0 bases, with 13 bases sitting between them. This CDR3 comprises 17 residues. The CDR3: CASSLGLTGSSYNEQFF. CDR3 nucleotides: TGTGCCAGCAGCTTAGGTCTAACAGGAAGCTCCTACAATGAGCAGTTCTTC.

The rearrangement links TRBV5-1 to TRBJ2-6; D gene uncertain. Trimming removed 0 bases from V and 3 bases from J, with 10 bases in between. The CDR3 loop spans 16 amino acids. The germline V gene encodes CDR1 SGHRS and CDR2 YFSETQ. The CDR3 sequence is CASSLGAVFGANVLTF. The CDR3 DNA sequence: TGCGCCAGCAGCTTGGGTGCGGTTTTTGGGGCCAACGTCCTGACTTTC.

The chain couples TRBV7-2 to TRBJ2-3, with D possibly matching TRBD1 (6 bases). This CDR3 comprises 14 residues. The V gene lost 4 bases and the J gene lost 6 bases, with 14 bases spanning the gap. CDR1 is SGHTA, CDR2 FQGNSA, per germline. CDR3 nucleotides: TGTGCCAGCAGCTGGGGGACACAGGTTGATACGCAGTATTTT. The encoded protein is CASSWGTQVDTQYF. Drawing the rest from reference TRBV7-2 and TRBJ2-3, the complete variable domain is GAGVSQSPSNKVTEKGKDVELRCDPISGHTALYWYRQSLGQGLEFLIYFQGNSAPDKSGLPSDRFSAERTGGSVSTLTIQRTQQEDSAVYLCASSWGTQVDTQYFGPGTRLTVL.

The rearrangement uses TRBV7-9 and TRBJ2-1, with D perhaps TRBD2 (5 bases). V was trimmed by 0 bases and J by 4 bases, leaving 7 bases between them. This CDR3 contains 14 residues. Germline V CDR1 and CDR2: SEHNR, FQNEAQ (reference sequence). CDR3 residues: CASSLATRYNEQFF. In DNA form, the CDR3 reads TGTGCCAGCAGCTTAGCCACTAGATACAATGAGCAGTTCTTC.

This clone was observed a handful of times. The CDR3 loop is CAWALESGSMYEQFF. The CDR3 nucleotides are TGTGCCTGGGCCTTGGAGAGCGGGAGTATGTATGAGCAGTTCTTC. The chain joins TRBV30 to TRBJ2-1, with TRBD2 identical over 8 bases. This CDR3 region has 15 residues. The trim removed 5 bases at V and 8 bases at J, leaving 14 bases unmatched. CDR1 GTSNPN and CDR2 SVGIG come from the germline V gene (reference sequence).

The sample holds a few counts of this clone. The V and J genes are TRBV7-9 and TRBJ2-1; 8 bases align to TRBD2. The CDR3 spans 15 residues. V was clipped by 5 bases and J by 2 bases; unmatched bases: 5. Per germline, CDR1 SEHNR and CDR2 FQNEAQ (reference sequence). Here the CDR3 reads CASSEPGLAYNEQFF. Here the CDR3 DNA reads TGTGCCAGCAGCGAACCGGGACTAGCCTACAATGAGCAGTTCTTC.